The rows below give T cell receptor beta chains drawn from one sample of a study of shared clonotypes between healthy human individuals. Sequencing was performed with immunoSEQ multiplex PCR; in TCRdb, only in-frame clones are kept and a portion is missing. The sample lists 740,000 or so clones; about 80% were seen once. The sample comprised memory CD4+ T cells sorted from blood. The receptors originated from a woman between 25 and 40 years old in good health. Both conserved end residues are part of each CDR3. The D gene is left open where the match is weak. The listing skips clone size in some rows; elsewhere it reads once, few, many or a size class.

CASSYGTNQETQYF,TGTGCCAGCAGCTATGGGACGAACCAAGAGACCCAGTACTTC,TRBJ2-5,NA,TRBV7-9,NA
CASSSGLAVYNEQFF,TGTGCCAGCAGCTCTGGACTAGCGGTGTACAATGAGCAGTTCTTC,TRBJ2-1,once,TRBV5-4,TRBD2
CATSRTQGAIRTDTQYF,TGTGCCACCAGCAGAACCCAGGGAGCCATTCGCACAGATACGCAGTATTTT,TRBJ2-3,NA,TRBV15,NA
CASSRGREGLGDTQYF,TGTGCCAGCAGCAGAGGGCGGGAGGGCCTCGGAGATACGCAGTATTTT,TRBJ2-3,NA,TRBV27,TRBD2
CASSYPGTSGSNEQFF,TGTGCCAGCAGCTACCCCGGGACTAGCGGGAGCAATGAGCAGTTCTTC,TRBJ2-1,NA,TRBV5-4,TRBD2
CASTQGGETQYF,TGTGCCAGCACCCAAGGGGGAGAGACCCAGTACTTC,TRBJ2-5,once,TRBV28,NA
CASSGLGLGTGRNQPQHF,TGTGCCAGCAGTGGTCTAGGACTGGGGACAGGACGCAATCAGCCCCAGCATTTT,TRBJ1-5,NA,TRBV28,TRBD1
CASSRLGLASTDTQYF,TGCGCCAGCAGCCGCTTAGGACTAGCGAGCACAGATACGCAGTATTTT,TRBJ2-3,NA,TRBV5-1,TRBD2
CASSLGVAGGQETQYF,TGTGCCAGCAGCTTAGGGGTAGCGGGAGGGCAAGAGACCCAGTACTTC,TRBJ2-5,few,TRBV11-2,TRBD2
CASRLAETQYF,TGCGCCAGCAGACTAGCGGAGACCCAGTACTTC,TRBJ2-5,NA,TRBV5-1,TRBD2
CASSPPHSYQGTQYF,TGTGCCAGCTCACCTCCTCATAGTTACCAAGGGACCCAGTACTTC,TRBJ2-5,NA,TRBV18,NA
CASSPSEVAANTGELFF,TGTGCCAGCTCACCATCGGAGGTAGCAGCCAACACCGGGGAGCTGTTTTTT,TRBJ2-2,NA,TRBV18,NA
CASSDPGTGVMNTEAFF,TGTGCCAGCAGTGACCCCGGGACAGGGGTTATGAACACTGAAGCTTTCTTT,TRBJ1-1,NA,TRBV6-1,TRBD1
CASSESEATNEKLFF,TGTGCCAGCAGTGAGTCGGAAGCAACTAATGAAAAACTGTTTTTT,TRBJ1-4,NA,TRBV2,NA
CASSSTRLAGGGDTQYF,TGTGCCAGCAGCAGCACCCGACTAGCGGGAGGTGGAGATACGCAGTATTTT,TRBJ2-3,many,TRBV7-8,TRBD2
CASTRDTFGTNTEAFF,TGCGCCAGCACCCGGGACACTTTTGGTACGAACACTGAAGCTTTCTTT,TRBJ1-1,NA,TRBV5-1,NA
CASSFSSVYNEQFF,TGTGCCAGCAGCTTTAGCAGTGTATACAATGAGCAGTTCTTC,TRBJ2-1,once,TRBV7-2,NA
CASSVGLAGTDTQYF,TGTGCCAGCAGCGTGGGACTAGCGGGCACAGATACGCAGTATTTT,TRBJ2-3,once,TRBV7-7,TRBD2
CASRFAGQESEKLFF,TGTGCCAGCAGGTTCGCGGGACAGGAATCTGAAAAACTGTTTTTT,TRBJ1-4,NA,TRBV6-6,TRBD1
CSVIGNTEAFF,TGCAGCGTTATAGGGAACACTGAAGCTTTCTTT,TRBJ1-1,few,TRBV29-1,NA
CASRGQGAGADTQYF,TGTGCCAGCAGGGGACAGGGGGCGGGGGCAGATACGCAGTATTTT,TRBJ2-3,few,TRBV28,TRBD1
CASSLALGVTETQYF,TGTGCCAGCAGCTTAGCTTTAGGGGTTACAGAGACCCAGTACTTC,TRBJ2-5,NA,TRBV7-6,NA
CASSGATGGNTIYF,TGTGCCAGCAGCGGCGCGACGGGTGGAAACACCATATATTTT,TRBJ1-3,few,TRBV6-1,NA
CASTVPGQGSNEQFF,TGTGCCAGCACCGTTCCGGGACAGGGGAGCAATGAGCAGTTCTTC,TRBJ2-1,NA,TRBV28,TRBD1
CASSLVYRGESNQPQHF,TGTGCCAGCAGCTTAGTGTACAGGGGGGAGAGCAATCAGCCCCAGCATTTT,TRBJ1-5,NA,TRBV7-8,TRBD1
CASSYSGEGRADTQYF,TGTGCCAGCAGTTACTCTGGGGAAGGGCGAGCAGATACGCAGTATTTT,TRBJ2-3,few,TRBV6-6,NA